These 4 T cell receptor beta chains were sequenced from one sample in a study of blood T cells in healthy people across ages. A second 7 to 11 cycle PCR used barcoded and J-beta primers. TCRdb reanalysed the 5' RACE reads using MiXCR and keeps one entry per CDR3 protein. Counted here are around 800,000 distinct CDR3 sequences, approximately 53% occurring once; the ten biggest clones make up roughly two fifths. Material: blood. The receptor source for this set is a man at least 80 years old in good health.

With respect to this clonotype: The junction departs from germline at one end; a sequencing error may be responsible. The rearrangement uses TRBV7-2 and TRBJ2-3; possibly TRBD1 for D (7 bases). The CDR3 is made up of 14 amino acids. Germline V CDR1 and CDR2: SGHTA, FQGNSA. CDR3 in DNA: TGTGTCAGCAGCTTAAGCAGGGGGAGGGATACGCAGTATTTT. This sequence encodes CVSSLSRGRDTQYF. Looking up the rest from reference TRBV7-2 and TRBJ2-3 gives the full variable domain: GAGVSQSPSNKVTEKGKDVELRCDPISGHTALYWYRQSLGQGLEFLIYFQGNSAPDKSGLPSDRFSAERTGGSVSTLTIQRTQQEDSAVYLCVSSLSRGRDTQYFGPGTRLTVL.

The rearrangement links TRBV5-6 to TRBJ2-1; no clear D. This CDR3 comprises 13 residues. CDR1 is SGHDT and CDR2 is YYEEEE in the germline V gene. Between the trimmed V and J ends, which lost 0 bases and 5 bases, there was a span of 6 bases. CDR3 amino acids: CASSLALHNEQFF. For the CDR3, the DNA is TGTGCCAGCAGCTTGGCCCTCCACAATGAGCAGTTCTTC.

This clonotype was picked up a small number of times. The rearrangement joins TRBV29-1 to TRBJ2-7; 10 bases line up with TRBD1. Germline-derived CDR1 and CDR2 are SQVTM and ANQGSEA. The CDR3 length is 13 residues. V was clipped by 1 base and J by 7 bases; unmatched bases: 4. CDR3 coding DNA: TGCAGCGTTGAAGGGGGACAGGGGTTTGAGCAGTACTTC. Protein sequence: CSVEGGQGFEQYF.

This rearrangement joins TRBV20-1 to TRBJ2-6; 9 positions match TRBD1. CDR1 and CDR2 (germline): DFQATT, SNEGSKA (reference sequence). The junction had 6 bases not matched to a gene; V was cut back by 3 bases and J by 3 bases. The CDR3 covers 16 residues. CDR3 in amino acids: CSARDRGTGGANVLTF. CDR3 DNA sequence: TGCAGTGCTAGGGACAGGGGAACTGGTGGGGCCAACGTCCTGACTTTC.